The entry below gives a single TCR beta chain sequence along with its context. The CDR3 has 15 amino acids. The V segment lost 2 bases and the J segment 7 bases; nucleotides outside the gene matches: 11. The germline V gene has CDR1 SGHRS and CDR2 YFSETQ. Profiled with immunoSEQ multiplex PCR; TCRdb holds only in-frame clones, not every one. The repertoire has roughly 100,000 clones, approximately 90% of them found once; the top ten carry 2% to 3%. The data were obtained in a study of control samples from healthy donors and cancer patients. The TCR was taken from a young woman in good health. The specimen sequenced was blood. The V call is TRBV5-1, the J call TRBJ2-7, with 8 bases lining up with TRBD1. The CDR3 here is CASSFLPGQVEEQYF. The CDR3, as DNA: TGCGCCAGCAGCTTTCTACCGGGACAGGTTGAAGAGCAGTACTTC.